This TCR beta chain was captured by sequencing in a study of identical twins. Whole-study results and caveats: For cord blood, abundant beta clonotypes had fewer insertions, unlike memory repertoires, which showed none. The authors noted that invariant MAIT and iNKT cells could partly confound zero-insertion analyses. Less excess twin sharing appeared in beta out-of-frame sequences.

It was template switching that added a universal primer site, and there were unique molecular identifiers on the cDNA. TCRdb fed the 5' RACE reads into MiXCR, producing one record per CDR3 protein. The repertoire consists of hundreds of thousands of distinct CDR3 sequences, with approximately 8% occurring once and the leading ten covering more than 5%. The CDR3 is 13 residues long. Deletions cut 5 bases from V and 4 bases from J, with 11 bases between. Per the germline V gene, CDR1 is LNHNV and CDR2 is YYDKDF (reference sequence). This clonotype was detected many times. The target antigen is unknown. In addition, the sample was reused for a study of yellow fever vaccine responses in identical twins.

This receptor was taken from a young woman in good health. The V and J genes are TRBV15 and TRBJ1-2; no definite D call. The source material was CD8+ T cells sorted from blood. Written as DNA, the CDR3 is TGTGCCACCAGCCCCCCGGACCCCTATGGCTACACCTTC. It yields the protein CATSPPDPYGYTF. Looking up the rest from reference TRBV15 and TRBJ1-2 gives the full variable domain: DAMVIQNPRYQVTQFGKPVTLSCSQTLNHNVMYWYQQKSSQAPKLLFHYYDKDFNNEADTPDNFQSRRPNTSFCFLDIRSPGLGDTAMYLCATSPPDPYGYTFGSGTRLTVV.